This TCR beta chain was identified during a study of cytomegalovirus exposure and HLA in healthy donors (dated by TCRdb to about 2017). General notes on the study: The approximately 710 repertoires of the first cohort and the 120 validation repertoires were produced on the same platform, according to a later analysis. The study was designed to test whether signatures of past pathogen exposure could be identified by cataloging public T cell receptors. A separate validation cohort of some 130 different subjects was used in addition to the approximately 700-subject first cohort. High-throughput TCR immunosequencing, statistical association of individual TCRs with disease status, and machine learning were combined to predict cytomegalovirus infection status.

The donors were included in the validation cohort of roughly 130 subjects, a group kept apart from the roughly 690-subject first cohort. The paper's findings and limits, for the study overall: In both the original and validation cohorts, the classifier was reported to diagnose cytomegalovirus status with high specificity and sensitivity. All 120 or so repertoires were used to score co-occurrence in the validation cohort in a later analysis, because that analysis had no HLA typing for the cohort. Most TCR sequences were observed very rarely across donors, whereas some public TCRs were present in many individuals. It was suggested by the authors that the approach could potentially be generalized to other disease states and immunological phenotypes. The study gave a list of about 150 TCR beta chains associated with cytomegalovirus. A later analysis found that TCRs clustered in the first cohort also tended to co-occur in the 95 to 150 validation repertoires, with 94% of cluster scores above 0. In vitro tests confirmed that a few of the cytomegalovirus-associated TCR beta chains recognize cytomegalovirus antigens.

Library preparation employed the immunoSEQ multiplex PCR assay. The source study handled its data this way. To diagnose cytomegalovirus status from the catalog of TCR beta chain sequences, a statistical classification framework was built. The source is immuneACCESS, and TCRdb retained only in-frame sequences with V and J called. Part of the clones is not carried over; for the studies checked, unresolved V genes explain less than half of this, and the remainder is unexplained. Clonal size and the V and J genes are those of that table, whereas D and trimming came from the DNA. The sample table contains approximately 100,000 clones; only one count was recorded for 88% of them. In total, the top ten clones hold more than 2% of the sample. Regarding this clone: The clone's antigen remains unknown. The record has no base qualities; no much larger clone is one base away.

This clonotype originated in a woman aged 18-30 years in good health and CMV-seronegative. The sequenced sample was PBMCs.

The DNA sequence is TGTGCCAGCAGTGCGACTAGCGGGAGTAGCGGAGAGACCCAGTACTTC. This sequence encodes CASSATSGSSGETQYF. The chain joins TRBV2 to TRBJ2-5; 12 junctional bases match TRBD2. The CDR3 spans 16 residues, from the cysteine through the phenylalanine. Only the CDR3 DNA stays, 48 bases, in frame from base 1. The germline V gene sets CDR1 to SNHLY and CDR2 to FYNNEI. The germline V end is reduced by 4 bases and the J end by 4 bases; junction bases left unmatched: 7.